This T cell receptor beta chain was sequenced for a study of T-cell reconstitution after alpha-beta-depleted transplantation in children. A word on this clonotype: Its target is unknown.

Unique molecular identifiers were incorporated when the TCRbeta library was constructed. TCRdb reanalysed the PCR reads using MiXCR and keeps one entry per CDR3 protein. Of approximately 800,000 distinct CDR3 sequences in the sample, 15% to 20% were seen once. In germline, CDR1 is LGHDT, CDR2 YNNKEL (reference sequence). The CDR3 is made up of 16 amino acids. Trimming stripped 2 bases from V and 7 bases from J, with 17 bases between. Study-wide findings and caveats: A year post-transplant, T-cell counts and diversity derived mostly from newly produced T cells. From surviving recipient T cells and thymic progenitors came the high day-60 TCRbeta diversity observed in some patients. Expanded clones from the graft, numbering several hundred, reportedly supplied alpha-beta T cells about two months after transplant.

The sample was PBMCs, mostly from graft donor cells, taken 360 days after TCRalphabeta/CD19-depleted stem cell transplant. V is TRBV3-1 and J is TRBJ1-4, with D perhaps TRBD1 (6 bases). The TCR originated in a male patient under 18 who had a stem cell transplant for acute lymphoblastic leukemia, so the T cells may come from the graft donor. CDR3 DNA: TGTGCCAGCAGCCAACAGGGGTCGCGGGTGGCTGAAAAACTGTTTTTT. Its translation is CASSQQGSRVAEKLFF. The full variable domain, its missing parts supplied by reference TRBV3-1 and TRBJ1-4, is DTAVSQTPKYLVTQMGNDKSIKCEQNLGHDTMYWYKQDSKKFLKIMFSYNNKELIINETVPNRFSPKSPDKAHLNLHINSLELGDSAVYFCASSQQGSRVAEKLFFGSGTQLSVL.